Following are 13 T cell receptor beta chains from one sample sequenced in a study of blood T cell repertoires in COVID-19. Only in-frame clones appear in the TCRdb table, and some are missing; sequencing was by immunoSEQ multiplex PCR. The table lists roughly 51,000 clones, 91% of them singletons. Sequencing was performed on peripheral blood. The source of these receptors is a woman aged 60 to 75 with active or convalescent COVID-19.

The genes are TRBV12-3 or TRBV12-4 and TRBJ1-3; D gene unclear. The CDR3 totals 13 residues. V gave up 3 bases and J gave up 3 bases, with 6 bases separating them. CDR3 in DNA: TGTGCCAGCAGTTTCAACGGTGGAAACACCATATATTTT. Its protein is CASSFNGGNTIYF.

This CDR3 reads CASSYSSGRVEQYF. In nucleotides, the CDR3 is TGTGCCAGCAGTTATTCTAGCGGGAGGGTCGAGCAGTACTTC. The chain uses TRBV6-2 or TRBV6-3 and TRBJ2-7; the match to TRBD2 covers 12 bases. CDR3 length equals 14 residues. The V gene end was trimmed by 3 bases and the J gene end by 6 bases; junction bases not matched to a gene: 3. Germline lookup yields CDR1 MNHEY and CDR2 SVGEGT.

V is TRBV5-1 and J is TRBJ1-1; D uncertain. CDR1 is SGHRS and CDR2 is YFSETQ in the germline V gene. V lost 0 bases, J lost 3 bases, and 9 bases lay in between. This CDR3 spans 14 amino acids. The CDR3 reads CASSLEQPDTEAFF. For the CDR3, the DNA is TGCGCCAGCAGCTTGGAACAACCAGACACTGAAGCTTTCTTT.

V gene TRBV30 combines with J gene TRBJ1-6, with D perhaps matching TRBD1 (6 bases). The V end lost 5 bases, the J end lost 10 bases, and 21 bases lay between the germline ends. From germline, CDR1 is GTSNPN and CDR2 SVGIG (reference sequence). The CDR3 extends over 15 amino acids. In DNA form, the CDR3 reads TGTGCCTGGCTGTTAGGGGCCAGGGGAGAGTCACCCCTCCACTTT. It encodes CAWLLGARGESPLHF.

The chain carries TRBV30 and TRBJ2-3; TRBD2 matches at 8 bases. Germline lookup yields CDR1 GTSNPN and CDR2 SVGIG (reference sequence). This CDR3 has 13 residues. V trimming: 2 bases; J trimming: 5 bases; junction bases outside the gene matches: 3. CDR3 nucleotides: TGTGCCTGGAGTCCTAGCGGGTTAGATACGCAGTATTTT. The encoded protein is CAWSPSGLDTQYF.

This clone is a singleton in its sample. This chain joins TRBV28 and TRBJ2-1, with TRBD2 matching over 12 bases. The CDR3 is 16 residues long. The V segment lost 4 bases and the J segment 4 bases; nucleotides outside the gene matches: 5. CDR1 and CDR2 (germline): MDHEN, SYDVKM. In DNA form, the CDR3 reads TGTGCCAGCAGTTCACTAGCGGGGGGACGATACAATGAGCAGTTCTTC. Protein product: CASSSLAGGRYNEQFF.

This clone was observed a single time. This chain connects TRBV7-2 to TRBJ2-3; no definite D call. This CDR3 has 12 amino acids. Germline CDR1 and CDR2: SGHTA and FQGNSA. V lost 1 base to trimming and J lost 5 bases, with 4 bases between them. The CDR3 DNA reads TGTGCCAGCAGCTTAGGAGTAGATACGCAGTATTTT. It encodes CASSLGVDTQYF.

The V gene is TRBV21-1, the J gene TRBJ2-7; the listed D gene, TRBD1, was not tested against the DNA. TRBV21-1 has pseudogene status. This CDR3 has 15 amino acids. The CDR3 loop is CARGGLVRLTGEQYF. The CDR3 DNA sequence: TGTGCCAGAGGGGGCCTAGTCCGTCTTACGGGGGAGCAGTACTTC.

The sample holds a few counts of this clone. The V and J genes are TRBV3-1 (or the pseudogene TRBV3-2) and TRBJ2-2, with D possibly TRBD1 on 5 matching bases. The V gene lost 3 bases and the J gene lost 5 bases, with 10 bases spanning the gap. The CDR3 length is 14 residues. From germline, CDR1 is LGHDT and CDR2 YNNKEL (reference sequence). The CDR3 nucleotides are TGTGCCAGCAGCCACAGGGATGGTACCGGGGAGCTGTTTTTT. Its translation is CASSHRDGTGELFF.

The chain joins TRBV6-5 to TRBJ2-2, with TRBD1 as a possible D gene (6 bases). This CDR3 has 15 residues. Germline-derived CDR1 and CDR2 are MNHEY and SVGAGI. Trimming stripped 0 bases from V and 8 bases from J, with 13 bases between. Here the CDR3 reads CASSYSYAGEGELFF. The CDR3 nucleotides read TGTGCCAGCAGTTACTCGTATGCAGGGGAAGGGGAGCTGTTTTTT.

CDR3: CASISPKTVGNTIYF. The CDR3, as DNA: TGTGCCAGCATTTCCCCGAAGACAGTTGGAAACACCATATATTTT. The V and J genes are TRBV28 and TRBJ1-3; tentatively, D is TRBD1 (5 bases). Trimming took 7 bases from V and 3 from J, leaving 16 bases between them. The CDR3 has 15 residues. Germline V gives CDR1 MDHEN, CDR2 SYDVKM.

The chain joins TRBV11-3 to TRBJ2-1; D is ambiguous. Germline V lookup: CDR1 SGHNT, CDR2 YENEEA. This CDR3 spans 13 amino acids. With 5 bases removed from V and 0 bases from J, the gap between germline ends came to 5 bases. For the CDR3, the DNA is TGTGCCAGCAGCCCGAGCTCCTACAATGAGCAGTTCTTC. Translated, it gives CASSPSSYNEQFF.

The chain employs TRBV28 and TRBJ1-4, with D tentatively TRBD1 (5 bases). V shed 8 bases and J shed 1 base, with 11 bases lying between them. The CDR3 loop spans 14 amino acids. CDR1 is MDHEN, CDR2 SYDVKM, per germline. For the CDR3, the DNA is TGTGCCAGCTCAAGAGACAGAACTAATGAAAAACTGTTTTTT. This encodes CASSRDRTNEKLFF.